This is a list of T cell receptor beta chains from one sample in a study of cytomegalovirus exposure and HLA in healthy donors. The method was immunoSEQ multiplex PCR; TCRdb's version includes in-frame clones alone and lacks a portion of them. The data show about 130,000 clones, about three quarters seen once. The material sequenced was PBMCs. These receptors all stem from a man aged 35 to 55 in good health and CMV-seropositive. CDR3s include the opening cysteine and the closing phenylalanine or tryptophan. Each record gives: J gene, V gene, D gene, clone size, CDR3 protein, CDR3 DNA. The D gene is left open where the match is weak. The size entry is marked missing in some rows and otherwise reads once, few, many or a size class.

>TRBJ1-1|TRBV6-5|.|.
CASTLSRGMNTEAFF
TGTGCCAGCACCCTTAGTAGGGGAATGAACACTGAAGCTTTCTTT
>TRBJ1-2|TRBV5-1|TRBD1|.
CASSELGQRNYGYTF
TGCGCCAGCAGCGAACTGGGACAGAGAAACTATGGCTACACCTTC
>TRBJ2-1|TRBV28|.|.
CASSLGSGTYNEQFF
TGTGCCAGCAGTTTGGGGTCAGGGACCTACAATGAGCAGTTCTTC
>TRBJ2-7|TRBV15|.|.
CATSRARGNEQYF
TGTGCCACCAGCAGAGCTCGCGGGAACGAGCAGTACTTC
>TRBJ1-5|TRBV15|.|.
CATSRDALAGQPQHF
TGTGCCACCAGCAGAGATGCCCTGGCGGGGCAGCCCCAGCATTTT
>TRBJ1-1|TRBV18|TRBD1|medium-sized
CASSSRQGDYTEAFF
TGTGCCAGCTCATCTCGACAGGGAGATTACACTGAAGCTTTCTTT
>TRBJ2-6|TRBV7-2|.|.
CASSPLATDSGANVLTF
TGTGCCAGCAGCCCCCTGGCGACAGACTCTGGGGCCAACGTCCTGACTTTC
>TRBJ1-1|TRBV27|.|.
CASSLRENTEAFF
TGTGCCAGCAGTTTACGGGAAAACACTGAAGCTTTCTTT
>TRBJ1-1|TRBV6-5|.|.
CASSYFMSTEAFF
TGTGCCAGCAGTTACTTTATGTCCACTGAAGCTTTCTTT
>TRBJ2-7|TRBV5-5|TRBD2|few
CASSSTSGGYEQYF
TGTGCCAGCAGCTCGACTAGCGGGGGTTACGAGCAGTACTTC
>TRBJ2-3|TRBV5-1|TRBD2|.
CASSSWGDYRADTQYF
TGCGCCAGCAGCTCGTGGGGGGACTATCGTGCGGATACGCAGTATTTT
>TRBJ2-1|TRBV9|.|.
CASSVDHPPSAEQFF
TGTGCCAGCAGCGTAGATCATCCCCCCAGCGCCGAGCAGTTCTTC
>TRBJ2-2|TRBV6-4|.|.
CASSDSSGNPGELFF
TGTGCCAGCAGTGATTCGTCAGGGAACCCCGGGGAGCTGTTTTTT
>TRBJ2-3|TRBV28|.|.
CASSLRDNTDTQYF
TGTGCCAGCAGTTTAAGGGACAACACAGATACGCAGTATTTT
>TRBJ2-7|TRBV21-1|.|.
CASSPKGRNYEQYF
TGTGCCAGCAGCCCCAAGGGGAGGAACTACGAGCAGTACTTC
>TRBJ2-7|TRBV9|.|.
CASSVGGQPYEQYF
TGTGCCAGCAGCGTAGGGGGGCAACCCTACGAGCAGTACTTC
>TRBJ2-3|TRBV10-3|TRBD1|once
CAISEQGQGKPDTQYF
TGTGCCATCAGTGAACAAGGACAGGGGAAGCCAGATACGCAGTATTTT